This TCR beta chain was sequenced for a study of breast tumors, draining lymph nodes, adjacent tissues. Study-wide points: Tumor repertoires ranked between lymph nodes and nontumor tissue in diversity, with V and J gene preferences. The lymph node origin of tumor T cells was framed as consistent with a hypothesis, not demonstrated. The data were judged consistent with most tumor T cells coming from lymph node and expanding in tumor.

Per germline, CDR1 DFQATT and CDR2 SNEGSKA (reference sequence). The CDR3 consists of 12 residues. This clonotype was observed a few times. Its cognate antigen is unknown. Possible read error: a much larger clone is one base away. TCRdb itself ran the multiplex PCR reads through MiXCR, one entry per CDR3 protein. The sample contains under 70,000 distinct CDR3 sequences, roughly 40% of which appear only once. The rearrangement links TRBV20-1 to TRBJ1-2, with D hard to call. Input material: breast tumor tissue. The clonotype was recovered from a female donor with breast cancer. Some clones in this sample may be carry-over from other donors' samples. CDR3 bases: TGCAGTGCTAGAGTCCAGGACTATGGCTCCACCTTC. Translated: CSARVQDYGSTF.